This T cell receptor beta chain derives from a study of OX40 agonist ivuxolimab in advanced cancers. Overall study context: Every 2 weeks, ivuxolimab was infused into the patients intravenously at between 0.01 and 10 mg/kg.

Libraries were prepared by immunoSEQ multiplex PCR; TCRdb keeps only in-frame clonotypes and omits some of them. The repertoire consists of about 74,000 clones, with about 81% occurring once and the leading ten covering 6.6%. This CDR3 comprises 17 residues. Trimming left V 6 bases short and J 5 bases short, with 22 bases between. Germline V CDR1 and CDR2: PRHDT, FYEKMQ (reference sequence). Sequences were derived from CD4+ or CD8+ T cells sorted from blood, sampled in a trial of the OX40 agonist ivuxolimab. V gene TRBV13 combines with J gene TRBJ2-2; D not certain. This clonotype was sampled from an adult with an advanced solid tumor such as melanoma, head and neck, liver or kidney cancer. This chain's CDR3 is CASSFRTRSPLTGELFF. CDR3 in DNA: TGTGCCAGCAGTTTTAGAACCCGTAGCCCCTTGACCGGGGAGCTGTTTTTT.